The rows below give T cell receptor beta chains drawn from one sample of a study of T-cell memory formation after mild COVID-19. Each CDR3 protein gets one entry after TCRdb re-called the 5' RACE reads with MiXCR. Among around 130,000 distinct CDR3 sequences listed, 14% were seen once. The specimen was PBMCs or a T cell subset sorted from them (not recorded which). The receptor source for this set is an adult woman who had mild COVID-19 (a few samples of this study predate the infection). Cell type and time point are not known. CDR3s include the opening cysteine and the closing phenylalanine or tryptophan. D genes are given only for firm matches. Size is omitted from some rows. Given values are once, few, many or a class for expanded clones.

J gene: TRBJ1-5
clone size: few
CDR3 length: 15
D gene: TRBD1
V gene: TRBV27
CDR3 DNA: TGTGCCAGCAGTCCGGGGACAGGGGGCAATCAGCCCCAGCATTTT
CDR3 protein: CASSPGTGGNQPQHF

J gene: TRBJ2-3
clone size: many
CDR3 length: 19
D gene: TRBD2
V gene: TRBV20-1
CDR3 DNA: TGCAGTGCTAGAGAGGGACTAGCGGGGACCCTACGATACACAGATACGCAGTATTTT
CDR3 protein: CSAREGLAGTLRYTDTQYF

J gene: TRBJ2-7
clone size: few
CDR3 length: 15
D gene: .
V gene: TRBV6-5
CDR3 DNA: TGTGCCAGCAGCCCCATTGGGGGGAGCTCCTACGAGCAGTACTTC
CDR3 protein: CASSPIGGSSYEQYF

J gene: TRBJ2-2
clone size: many
CDR3 length: 14
D gene: TRBD1
V gene: TRBV15
CDR3 DNA: TGTGCCACCAGGGGACAGGGGGAGGCCGGGGAGCTGTTTTTT
CDR3 protein: CATRGQGEAGELFF

J gene: TRBJ2-7
clone size: few
CDR3 length: 13
D gene: .
V gene: TRBV20-1
CDR3 DNA: TGCAGTGCTAGAGTTCGGGGGTCGTACGAGCAGTACTTC
CDR3 protein: CSARVRGSYEQYF

J gene: TRBJ2-1
clone size: few
CDR3 length: 15
D gene: TRBD1
V gene: TRBV7-9
CDR3 DNA: TGTGCCAGCAGCTCTGACAGGGTGTCCTACAATGAGCAGTTCTTC
CDR3 protein: CASSSDRVSYNEQFF

J gene: TRBJ2-7
clone size: .
CDR3 length: 14
D gene: .
V gene: TRBV7-9
CDR3 DNA: TGTGCCAGCAGCTTAGTGGGCATTTCCTACGAGCAGTACTTC
CDR3 protein: CASSLVGISYEQYF

J gene: TRBJ2-5
clone size: many
CDR3 length: 14
D gene: .
V gene: TRBV3-1
CDR3 DNA: TGTGCCAGCAGCCAACCGGGGGGCGAAGAGACCCAGTACTTC
CDR3 protein: CASSQPGGEETQYF

J gene: TRBJ2-2
clone size: .
CDR3 length: 11
D gene: .
V gene: TRBV10-3
CDR3 DNA: TGTGCCATCAGTGAGGCCGGGGAGCTGTTTTTT
CDR3 protein: CAISEAGELFF

J gene: TRBJ2-1
clone size: few
CDR3 length: 15
D gene: .
V gene: TRBV4-3
CDR3 DNA: TGCGCCAGCAGCCAAGGCGGCAACTCCTACAATGAGCAGTTCTTC
CDR3 protein: CASSQGGNSYNEQFF

J gene: TRBJ2-7
clone size: once
CDR3 length: 14
D gene: .
V gene: TRBV27
CDR3 DNA: TGTGCCAGCAGTCAACAGGTGCTTGGCTACGAGCAGTACTTC
CDR3 protein: CASSQQVLGYEQYF

J gene: TRBJ1-2
clone size: .
CDR3 length: 16
D gene: .
V gene: TRBV7-6
CDR3 DNA: TGTGCCAGCAGCTTAGGTACAGGCGTCTTTGACTATGGCTACACCTTC
CDR3 protein: CASSLGTGVFDYGYTF

J gene: TRBJ1-2
clone size: .
CDR3 length: 15
D gene: TRBD1
V gene: TRBV24-1
CDR3 DNA: TGTGCCACCAGTGACTCCGGGACAGCTCTCTATGGCTACACCTTC
CDR3 protein: CATSDSGTALYGYTF

J gene: TRBJ2-1
clone size: few
CDR3 length: 14
D gene: .
V gene: TRBV9
CDR3 DNA: TGTGCCAGCAGCGTTGTTGGGGCGATGCAAGAGCAGTTCTTC
CDR3 protein: CASSVVGAMQEQFF

J gene: TRBJ1-1
clone size: .
CDR3 length: 16
D gene: TRBD1
V gene: TRBV4-1
CDR3 DNA: TGCGCCAGCAGCCCAGGGATGACAGGGGGTCTCTCTGAAGCTTTCTTT
CDR3 protein: CASSPGMTGGLSEAFF

J gene: TRBJ1-1
clone size: few
CDR3 length: 14
D gene: .
V gene: TRBV19
CDR3 DNA: TGTGCCAGTAGTATAGATCTGAAGGGGACTGAAGCTTTCTTT
CDR3 protein: CASSIDLKGTEAFF